These T cell receptor beta chains were read from a single sample in a study of blood T cell repertoires in COVID-19. The repertoire was sequenced with immunoSEQ multiplex PCR; TCRdb's copy has only in-frame clones and lacks some. This repertoire shows roughly 350,000 clones, 88% found once; its top ten account for 3% to 4%. The source material was peripheral blood. All receptors come from a woman in her fifties or sixties with active or convalescent COVID-19. CDR3s include the opening cysteine and the closing phenylalanine or tryptophan. The D gene is left open where the match is weak. Some rows have no size entry. The others give once, few or many, or a class for an expanded clone.

J gene | D gene | clone size | V gene | CDR3 DNA | CDR3 protein
TRBJ1-2 | - | - | TRBV28 | TGTGCCAGCAGTCCGACAGGTCCGGGGGGCTACACCTTC | CASSPTGPGGYTF
TRBJ1-5 | - | - | TRBV5-5 | TGTGCCAGCAGCCGAGGACAGCGGGAAGATCAGCCCCAGCATTTT | CASSRGQREDQPQHF
TRBJ2-2 | - | - | TRBV5-4 | TGTGCCAGCAGCTTGGGTCACTCGAACACCGGGGAGCTGTTTTTT | CASSLGHSNTGELFF
TRBJ1-1 | - | - | TRBV2 | TGTGCCAGCAGTGGGGCAAGACCGAACACTGAAGCTTTCTTT | CASSGARPNTEAFF
TRBJ1-2 | - | few | TRBV12-3/TRBV12-4 | TGTGCCAGCAGGCGTGGACAGTCCTATGGCTACACCTTC | CASRRGQSYGYTF
TRBJ1-4 | - | - | TRBV7-4 | TGTGCCAGCAGCTTACCCCTTGGGATCCGGGAAAATGAAAAACTGTTTTTT | CASSLPLGIRENEKLFF
TRBJ1-3 | - | - | TRBV4-2 | TGTGCCAGCAGCCCTGGAGGGGCTGGAAACACCATATATTTT | CASSPGGAGNTIYF
TRBJ1-2 | TRBD1 | - | TRBV3-1/TRBV3-2 | TGTGCCAGCAGCCCCCCCCGGGACAGCTTTGGCTACACCTTC | CASSPPRDSFGYTF
TRBJ2-1 | TRBD2 | - | TRBV7-2 | TGTGCCAGCAGCTCGAGCGGGAGTAGGTCCTACAATGAGCAGTTCTTC | CASSSSGSRSYNEQFF
TRBJ2-1 | TRBD1 | - | TRBV30 | TGTGCCTGGAGTGGAGAACACCGGGACAGGAGTTACAATGAGCAGTTCTTC | CAWSGEHRDRSYNEQFF
TRBJ2-3 | TRBD2 | few | TRBV5-1 | TGCGCCAGCAGCTTGGATGCTAGCGGGGGGGCGAAGGGGACGCAGTATTTT | CASSLDASGGAKGTQYF
TRBJ1-2 | TRBD1 | - | TRBV5-6 | TGTGCCAGCAGCTTGAGTGGGACAGGGGGCGGCTACACCTTC | CASSLSGTGGGYTF
TRBJ1-2 | - | - | TRBV7-3 | TGTGCCAGCAGCATGGACAGCAACTATGGCTACACCTTC | CASSMDSNYGYTF
TRBJ1-6 | TRBD1 | - | TRBV30 | TGTGCCTGGAGTGCCCAGGGGGTTCCCAGGGGTGCACCCCTCCACTTT | CAWSAQGVPRGAPLHF
TRBJ2-7 | - | - | TRBV29-1 | TGCAGCGTTCGCCCCGATAGCGGCTACGAGCAGTACTTC | CSVRPDSGYEQYF
TRBJ2-2 | - | few | TRBV6-4 | TGTGCCAGCAGTGACTGGCCTAACACCGGGGAGCTGTTTTTT | CASSDWPNTGELFF
TRBJ1-1 | TRBD1 | few | TRBV4-1 | TGCGCCAGCAGCTCTGAAGGGACAGGGATAAACACTGAAGCTTTCTTT | CASSSEGTGINTEAFF
TRBJ2-7 | TRBD1 | - | TRBV19 | TGTGCCAGTAGTATTAGGGACAGGGACTACGAGCAGTACTTC | CASSIRDRDYEQYF
TRBJ2-5 | TRBD1 | - | TRBV30 | TGTGCCTGGAGTGTTGGAAAAGGGGGCCTAGAGACCCAGTACTTC | CAWSVGKGGLETQYF
TRBJ1-5 | TRBD1 | - | TRBV18 | TGTGCCAGCTCATACAACAGGGGTGGGAATCAGCCCCAGCATTTT | CASSYNRGGNQPQHF
TRBJ1-1 | TRBD1 | - | TRBV29-1 | TGCAGCGTACTGACAGGGGCCGCTGAAGCTTTCTTT | CSVLTGAAEAFF
TRBJ2-7 | - | once | TRBV4-1 | TGCGCCAGCAGCCAGGAAGGGGCCCGGTACGAGCAGTACTTC | CASSQEGARYEQYF